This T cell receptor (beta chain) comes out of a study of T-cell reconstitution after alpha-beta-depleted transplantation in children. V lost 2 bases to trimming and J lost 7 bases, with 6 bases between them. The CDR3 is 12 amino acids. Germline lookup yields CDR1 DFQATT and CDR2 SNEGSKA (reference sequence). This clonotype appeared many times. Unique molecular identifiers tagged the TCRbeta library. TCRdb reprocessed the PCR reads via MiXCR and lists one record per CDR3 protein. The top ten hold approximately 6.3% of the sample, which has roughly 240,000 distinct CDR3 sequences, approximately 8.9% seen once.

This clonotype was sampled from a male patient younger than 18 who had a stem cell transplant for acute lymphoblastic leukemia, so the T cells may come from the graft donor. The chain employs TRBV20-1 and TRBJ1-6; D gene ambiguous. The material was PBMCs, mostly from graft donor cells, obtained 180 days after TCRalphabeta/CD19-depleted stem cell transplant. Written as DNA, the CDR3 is TGCAGTGCTAGACCAGGCAATTCACCCCTCCACTTT. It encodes CSARPGNSPLHF.